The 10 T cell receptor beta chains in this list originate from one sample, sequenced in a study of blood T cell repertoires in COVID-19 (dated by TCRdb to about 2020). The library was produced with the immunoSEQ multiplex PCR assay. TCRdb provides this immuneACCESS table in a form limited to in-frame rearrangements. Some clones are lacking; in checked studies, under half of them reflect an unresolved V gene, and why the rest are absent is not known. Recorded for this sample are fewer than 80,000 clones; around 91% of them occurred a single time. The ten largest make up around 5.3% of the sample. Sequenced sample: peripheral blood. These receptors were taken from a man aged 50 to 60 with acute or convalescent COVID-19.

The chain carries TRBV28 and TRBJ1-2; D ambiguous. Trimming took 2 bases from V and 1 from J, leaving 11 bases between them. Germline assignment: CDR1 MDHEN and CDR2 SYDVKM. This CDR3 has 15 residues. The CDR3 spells CASSLRSIDNYGYTF. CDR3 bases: TGTGCCAGCAGTTTACGGAGCATAGATAACTATGGCTACACCTTC.

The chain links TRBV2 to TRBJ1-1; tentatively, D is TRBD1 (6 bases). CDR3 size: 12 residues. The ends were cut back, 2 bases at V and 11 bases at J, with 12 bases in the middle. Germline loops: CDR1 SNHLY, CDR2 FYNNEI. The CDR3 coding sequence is TGTGCCAGCAGTGAAAAAGTGACAGGCGCTTTCTTT. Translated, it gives CASSEKVTGAFF.

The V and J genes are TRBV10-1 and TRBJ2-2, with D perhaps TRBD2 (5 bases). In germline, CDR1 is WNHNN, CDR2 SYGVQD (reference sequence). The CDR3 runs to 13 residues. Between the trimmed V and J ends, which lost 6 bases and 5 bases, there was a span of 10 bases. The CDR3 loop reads CASSPGRTGELFF. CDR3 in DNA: TGCGCCAGCAGCCCGGGAAGGACCGGGGAGCTGTTTTTT.

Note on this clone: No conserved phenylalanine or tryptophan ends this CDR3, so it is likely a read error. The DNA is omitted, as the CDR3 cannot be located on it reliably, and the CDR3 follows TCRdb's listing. CDR3: CASSFGTDDSL. The chain employs TRBV7-9 and TRBJ1-1; TRBD1 is the table's D call, not checked against the DNA. The germline gives CDR1 SEHNR, CDR2 FQNEAQ (reference sequence). The length of the CDR3 is 11 amino acids, counting both ends.

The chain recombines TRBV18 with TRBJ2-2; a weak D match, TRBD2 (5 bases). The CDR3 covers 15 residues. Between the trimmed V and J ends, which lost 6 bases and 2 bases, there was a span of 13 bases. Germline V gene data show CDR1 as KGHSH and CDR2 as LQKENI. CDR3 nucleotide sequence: TGTGCCAGCTCCCCGTCTGGGAGCAACACCGGGGAGCTGTTTTTT. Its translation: CASSPSGSNTGELFF.

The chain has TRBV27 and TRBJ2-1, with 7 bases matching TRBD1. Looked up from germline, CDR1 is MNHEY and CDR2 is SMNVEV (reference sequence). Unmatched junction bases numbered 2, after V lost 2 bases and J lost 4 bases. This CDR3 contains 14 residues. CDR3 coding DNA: TGTGCCAGCAGTTTACAGGGGGATTACAATGAGCAGTTCTTC. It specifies CASSLQGDYNEQFF.

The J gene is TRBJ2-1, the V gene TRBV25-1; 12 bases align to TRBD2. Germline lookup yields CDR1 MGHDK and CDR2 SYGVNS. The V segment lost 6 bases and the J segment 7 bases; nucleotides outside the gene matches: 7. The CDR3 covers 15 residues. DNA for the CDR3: TGTGCCAGCAGCCGACTAGCGGGAGTAGGTAATGAGCAGTTCTTC. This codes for CASSRLAGVGNEQFF.

CDR3 nucleotides: TGTGCCAGCAGTCCCCAGGGGATCTCTGGAAACACCATATATTTT. Translating it yields CASSPQGISGNTIYF. This chain joins TRBV5-5 and TRBJ1-3, with D maybe TRBD1 (6 bases). Germline V gives CDR1 SGHKS, CDR2 YYEKEE (reference sequence). The CDR3 runs to 15 residues. V shed 5 bases and J shed 0 bases, with 12 bases lying between them.

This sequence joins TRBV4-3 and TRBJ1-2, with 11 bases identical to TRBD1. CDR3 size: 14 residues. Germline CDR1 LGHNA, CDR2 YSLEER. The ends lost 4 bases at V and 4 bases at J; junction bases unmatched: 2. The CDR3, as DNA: TGCGCCAGCAGCCCCGGACAGGGGGCCTATGGCTACACCTTC. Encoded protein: CASSPGQGAYGYTF.

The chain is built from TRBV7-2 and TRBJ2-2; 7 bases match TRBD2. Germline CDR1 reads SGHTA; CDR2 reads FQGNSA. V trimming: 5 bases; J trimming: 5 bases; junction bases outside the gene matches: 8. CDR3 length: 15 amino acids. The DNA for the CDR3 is TGTGCCAGCAGCCCCGGGACTACCAGTACCGGGGAGCTGTTTTTT. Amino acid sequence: CASSPGTTSTGELFF.